These T cell receptor beta chains were read from a single sample in a study of blood T cell repertoires in COVID-19. Assay: immunoSEQ multiplex PCR; the TCRdb copy retains only in-frame clones and omits some. Of about 370,000 clones in the sample, around nine tenths were seen once. Sequencing used PBMCs or T cells enriched from blood (not recorded which). These receptors were collected from a young woman who had recovered from COVID-19. Both conserved end residues are trimmed from each CDR3. Each record gives: J gene, V gene, CDR3 protein.

J: TRBJ2-2; V: TRBV7-7; CDR3: ASSTGTDDRNTGELF
J: TRBJ2-3; V: TRBV27; CDR3: ASSFGQGSTDTQY
J: TRBJ2-2; V: TRBV5-1; CDR3: ASSLDGRTTGELF
J: TRBJ2-1; V: TRBV6-5; CDR3: ASGTGTPSYNEQF
J: TRBJ2-5; V: TRBV5-6; CDR3: ASSLARGGGETQY
J: TRBJ1-5; V: TRBV2; CDR3: ASRYTGTGRVSNQPQH
J: TRBJ2-3; V: TRBV24-1; CDR3: ATSGDQGAPSTDTQY
J: TRBJ1-2; V: TRBV19; CDR3: ASSWRLGQGNYGYT
J: TRBJ1-1; V: TRBV12-3/TRBV12-4; CDR3: ASSPRITEAF
J: TRBJ2-1; V: TRBV15; CDR3: ATSADPGHNEQF
J: TRBJ1-5; V: TRBV18; CDR3: ASSPGHSNQPQH
J: TRBJ2-1; V: TRBV11-3; CDR3: ASSLLENNEQF
J: TRBJ2-3; V: TRBV7-2; CDR3: ASRARLPDTQY
J: TRBJ1-1; V: TRBV6-2/TRBV6-3; CDR3: ASSSGQNLNTEAF
J: TRBJ2-3; V: TRBV5-1; CDR3: ASSNTSRTSGTDTQY
J: TRBJ2-7; V: TRBV28; CDR3: ASSWTSGSREQY
J: TRBJ2-7; V: TRBV14; CDR3: ASSQGGGREQY
J: TRBJ2-1; V: TRBV7-9; CDR3: ASSPRDREPNEQF
J: TRBJ2-5; V: TRBV5-5; CDR3: ASSSTDRVGETQY
J: TRBJ2-5; V: TRBV2; CDR3: ATGGTAQETQY
J: TRBJ2-7; V: TRBV6-5; CDR3: ATTPDRRAYFEQY
J: TRBJ1-4; V: TRBV2; CDR3: ASSERDLELF
J: TRBJ2-2; V: TRBV6-5; CDR3: ASSYLRREEAGELF
J: TRBJ1-2; V: TRBV7-9; CDR3: ASSLSGFGSSYGYT
J: TRBJ1-5; V: TRBV3-1/TRBV3-2; CDR3: ASSQGQGGQPQH
J: TRBJ2-3; V: TRBV30; CDR3: AYTGGLGTDTQY
J: TRBJ2-1; V: TRBV4-3; CDR3: ASSQGGQGVYNEQF
J: TRBJ2-1; V: TRBV5-1; CDR3: ASSFSQGQYNEQF
J: TRBJ1-1; V: TRBV7-9; CDR3: ASSLALLTGGLQNTEAF
J: TRBJ2-1; V: TRBV7-3; CDR3: ASSLMSAGENNEQF
J: TRBJ1-6; V: TRBV5-6; CDR3: ASEDLGSSYNSPLH
J: TRBJ1-4; V: TRBV7-9; CDR3: ASSFPLTEKLF
J: TRBJ1-1; V: TRBV12-3/TRBV12-4; CDR3: ASSLGRNTEAF
J: TRBJ2-1; V: TRBV18; CDR3: ASALAAYNEQF
J: TRBJ1-5; V: TRBV15; CDR3: ATSRESVQPQH
J: TRBJ1-6; V: TRBV25-1; CDR3: ASSELQGVNSPLH
J: TRBJ2-5; V: TRBV30; CDR3: AWSRSGGWETQY
J: TRBJ2-6; V: TRBV27; CDR3: ASRPVATGANVLT
J: TRBJ1-2; V: TRBV4-1; CDR3: ASSQPGTGGRGYT
J: TRBJ2-2; V: TRBV9; CDR3: ASSVGSSGSSGELF
J: TRBJ1-2; V: TRBV11-2; CDR3: ASSPEGTGNYGYT
J: TRBJ1-4; V: TRBV5-6; CDR3: ASSPGLINEKLF
J: TRBJ1-1; V: TRBV5-1; CDR3: ASRAGGNTEAF
J: TRBJ2-7; V: TRBV2; CDR3: ASKRRAYEQY
J: TRBJ1-1; V: TRBV6-2/TRBV6-3; CDR3: ASSHIRDRVNTEAF
J: TRBJ1-6; V: TRBV5-1; CDR3: ASSPGQTSYNSPLH
J: TRBJ2-1; V: TRBV6-6; CDR3: AILSGGGGNEQF
J: TRBJ1-1; V: TRBV7-9; CDR3: ASSLVGRREAEAF
J: TRBJ1-1; V: TRBV7-8; CDR3: ASSLRRSNTEAF
J: TRBJ1-2; V: TRBV3-1/TRBV3-2; CDR3: ASSKTGVAVPYGYT
J: TRBJ1-2; V: TRBV19; CDR3: ASSRNRNGYT
J: TRBJ1-2; V: TRBV4-2; CDR3: ASSQEVVAGGGLSNYGYT
J: TRBJ2-2; V: TRBV9; CDR3: ASSARDREPLDTGELF
J: TRBJ2-4; V: TRBV27; CDR3: ASSLIAGGKNIQY